This paragraph covers one TCR beta chain sequence. Antigen specificity is unknown. This entry is derived from a study of T cell repertoires in cytomegalovirus infection. TCRdb passed the reads through MiXCR, listing each CDR3 protein once. In the table there are around 300,000 distinct CDR3 sequences, approximately 25% of which are singletons. CDR3 size: 15 residues. V lost 2 bases, J lost 5 bases, and 6 bases stayed unmatched. The V gene is TRBV12-3 or TRBV12-4, the J gene TRBJ2-1, with 7 positions matching TRBD1. The TCR comes from a human donor in good health (CMV status not recorded). Some clones in this sample may be carry-over from other donors' samples. The sample here was cultured PBMCs, taken from culture after CMV antigen stimulation. Written as DNA, the CDR3 is TGTGCCAGCAGTTTAAGAGGGGGCGAAAACAATGAGCAGTTCTTC. As protein: CASSLRGGENNEQFF.